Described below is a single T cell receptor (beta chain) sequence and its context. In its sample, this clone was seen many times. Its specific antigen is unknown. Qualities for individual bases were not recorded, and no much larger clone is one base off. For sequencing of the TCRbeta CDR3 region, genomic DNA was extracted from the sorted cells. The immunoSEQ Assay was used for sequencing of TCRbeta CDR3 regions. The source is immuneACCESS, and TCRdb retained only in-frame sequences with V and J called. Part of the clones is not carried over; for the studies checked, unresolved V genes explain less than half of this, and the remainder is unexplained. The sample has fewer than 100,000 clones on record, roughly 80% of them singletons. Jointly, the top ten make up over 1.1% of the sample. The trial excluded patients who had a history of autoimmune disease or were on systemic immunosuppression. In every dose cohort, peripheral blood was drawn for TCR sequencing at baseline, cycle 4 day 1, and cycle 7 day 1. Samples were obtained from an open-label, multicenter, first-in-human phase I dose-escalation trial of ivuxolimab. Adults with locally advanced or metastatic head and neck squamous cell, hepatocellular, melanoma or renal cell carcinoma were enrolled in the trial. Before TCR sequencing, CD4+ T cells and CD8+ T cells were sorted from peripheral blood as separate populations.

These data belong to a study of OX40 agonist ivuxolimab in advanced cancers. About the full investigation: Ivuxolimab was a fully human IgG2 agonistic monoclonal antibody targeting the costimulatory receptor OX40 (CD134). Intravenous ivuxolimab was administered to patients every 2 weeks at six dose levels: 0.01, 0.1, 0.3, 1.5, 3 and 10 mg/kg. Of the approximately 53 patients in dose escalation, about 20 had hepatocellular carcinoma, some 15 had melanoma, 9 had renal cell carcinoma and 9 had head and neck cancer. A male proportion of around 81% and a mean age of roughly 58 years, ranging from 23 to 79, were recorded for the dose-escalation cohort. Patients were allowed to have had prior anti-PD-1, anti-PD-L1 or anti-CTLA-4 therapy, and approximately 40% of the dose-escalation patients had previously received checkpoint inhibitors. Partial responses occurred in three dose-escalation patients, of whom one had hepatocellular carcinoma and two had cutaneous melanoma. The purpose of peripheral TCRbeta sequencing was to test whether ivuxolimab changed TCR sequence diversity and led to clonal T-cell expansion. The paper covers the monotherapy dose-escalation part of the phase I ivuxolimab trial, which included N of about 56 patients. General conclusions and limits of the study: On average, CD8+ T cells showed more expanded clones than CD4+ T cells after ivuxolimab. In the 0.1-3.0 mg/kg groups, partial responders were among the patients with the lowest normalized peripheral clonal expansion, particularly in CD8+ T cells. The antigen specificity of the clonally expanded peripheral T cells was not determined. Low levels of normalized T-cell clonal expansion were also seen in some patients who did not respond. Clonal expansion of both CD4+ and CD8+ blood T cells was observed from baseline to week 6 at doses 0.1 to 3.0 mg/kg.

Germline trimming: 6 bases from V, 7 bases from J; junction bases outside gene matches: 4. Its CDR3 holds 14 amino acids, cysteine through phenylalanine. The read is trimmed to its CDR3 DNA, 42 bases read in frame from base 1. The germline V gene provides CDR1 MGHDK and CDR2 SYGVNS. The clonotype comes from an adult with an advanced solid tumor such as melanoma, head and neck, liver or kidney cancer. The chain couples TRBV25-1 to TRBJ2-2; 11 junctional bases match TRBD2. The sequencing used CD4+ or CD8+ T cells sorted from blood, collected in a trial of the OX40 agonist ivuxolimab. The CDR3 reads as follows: CASRATSGGGELFF. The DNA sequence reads TGTGCCAGCAGAGCAACTAGCGGGGGCGGGGAGCTGTTTTTT.